This TCR beta chain was profiled in a study of OX40 agonist ivuxolimab in advanced cancers. Study background: Three patients, one with hepatocellular carcinoma and two with cutaneous melanoma, responded partially.

Between the trimmed V and J ends, which lost 1 base and 2 bases, there was a span of 9 bases. CDR3 length: 14 amino acids. CDR1 SGHTA and CDR2 FQGNSA come from the germline V gene. TCRdb's table, derived via immunoSEQ multiplex PCR, lists solely in-frame clones and lacks some. Of tens of thousands of clones in the sample, roughly nine tenths are singletons; the top ten hold roughly 15%. This clone was detected only a few times. This receptor was identified in an adult with an advanced solid tumor such as melanoma, head and neck, liver or kidney cancer. The chain is built from TRBV7-2 and TRBJ2-7; D unclear. The source was CD4+ or CD8+ T cells sorted from blood, collected in a trial of the OX40 agonist ivuxolimab. The CDR3 is CASSLEVPPYEQYF. The CDR3 DNA is TGTGCCAGCAGCTTAGAGGTCCCGCCCTACGAGCAGTACTTC.